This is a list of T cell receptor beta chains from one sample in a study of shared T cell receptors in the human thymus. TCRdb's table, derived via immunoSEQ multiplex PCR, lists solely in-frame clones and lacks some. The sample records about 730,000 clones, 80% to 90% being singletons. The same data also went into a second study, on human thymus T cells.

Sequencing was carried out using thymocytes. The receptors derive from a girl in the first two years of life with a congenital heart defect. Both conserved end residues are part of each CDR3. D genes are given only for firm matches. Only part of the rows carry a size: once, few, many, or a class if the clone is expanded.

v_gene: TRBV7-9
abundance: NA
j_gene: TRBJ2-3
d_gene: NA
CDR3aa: CASSPPGWSTDTQYF
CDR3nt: TGTGCCAGCAGCCCCCCAGGGTGGAGCACAGATACGCAGTATTTT

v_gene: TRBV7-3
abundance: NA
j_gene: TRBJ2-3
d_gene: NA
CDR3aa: CASSPTGWGTDTQYF
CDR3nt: TGTGCCAGCAGCCCCACAGGGTGGGGCACAGATACGCAGTATTTT

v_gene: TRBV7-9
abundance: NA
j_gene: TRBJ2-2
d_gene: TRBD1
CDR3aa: CASSSTQIQGVANTGELFF
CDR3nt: TGTGCCAGCAGCTCTACCCAAATACAGGGGGTCGCGAACACCGGGGAGCTGTTTTTT

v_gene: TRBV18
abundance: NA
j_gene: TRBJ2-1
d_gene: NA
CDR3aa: CASSERGAGLYNEQFF
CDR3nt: TGTGCCAGCTCAGAAAGAGGCGCGGGCCTTTACAATGAGCAGTTCTTC

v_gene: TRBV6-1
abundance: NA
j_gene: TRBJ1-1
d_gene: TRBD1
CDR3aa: CASSEAGGQGSEAFF
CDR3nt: TGTGCCAGCAGTGAAGCAGGAGGACAGGGGAGTGAAGCTTTCTTT

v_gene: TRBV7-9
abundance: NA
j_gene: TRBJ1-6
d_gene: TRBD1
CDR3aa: CASSHPDRAIDSPLHF
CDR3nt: TGTGCCAGCAGCCACCCGGACAGGGCGATAGATTCACCCCTCCACTTT

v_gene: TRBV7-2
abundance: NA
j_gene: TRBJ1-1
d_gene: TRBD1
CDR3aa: CASSLVDRAVGTEAFF
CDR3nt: TGTGCCAGCAGCTTAGTCGACAGGGCTGTAGGCACTGAAGCTTTCTTT

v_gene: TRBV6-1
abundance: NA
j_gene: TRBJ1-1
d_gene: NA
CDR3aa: CASSEAGAEAFF
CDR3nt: TGTGCCAGCAGTGAAGCCGGGGCTGAAGCTTTCTTT

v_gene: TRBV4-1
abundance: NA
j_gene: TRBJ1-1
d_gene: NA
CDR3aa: CASSQDGLFYTEAFF
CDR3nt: TGCGCCAGCAGCCAAGACGGTCTTTTCTACACTGAAGCTTTCTTT

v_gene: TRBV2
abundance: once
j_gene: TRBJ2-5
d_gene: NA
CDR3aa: CASAGGSQETQYF
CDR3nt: TGTGCCAGCGCAGGGGGGAGCCAAGAGACCCAGTACTTC

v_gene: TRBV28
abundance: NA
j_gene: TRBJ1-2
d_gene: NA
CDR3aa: CASSLRGYYGYTF
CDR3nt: TGTGCCAGCAGTTTGCGGGGCTACTATGGCTACACCTTC

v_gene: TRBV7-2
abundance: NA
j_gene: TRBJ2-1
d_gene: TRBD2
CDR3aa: CASSLTLAGPYNEQFF
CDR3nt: TGTGCCAGCAGCCTCACACTAGCGGGGCCCTACAATGAGCAGTTCTTC

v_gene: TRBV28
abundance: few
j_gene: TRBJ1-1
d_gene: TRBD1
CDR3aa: CASSPPDRGEAFF
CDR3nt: TGTGCCAGCAGTCCCCCGGACAGGGGTGAAGCTTTCTTT

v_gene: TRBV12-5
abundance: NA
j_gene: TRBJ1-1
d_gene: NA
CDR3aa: CASGLDPPPGTEAFF
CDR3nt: TGTGCTAGTGGTTTGGACCCGCCGCCAGGGACTGAAGCTTTCTTT

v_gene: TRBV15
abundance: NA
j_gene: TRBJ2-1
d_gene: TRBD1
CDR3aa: CATSRTTSGGPSYNEQFF
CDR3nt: TGTGCCACCAGCAGAACCACTTCAGGGGGACCTTCCTACAATGAGCAGTTCTTC

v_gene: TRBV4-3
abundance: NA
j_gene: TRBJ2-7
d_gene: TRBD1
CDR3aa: CASSLYPGTGVHEQYF
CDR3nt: TGCGCCAGCAGCCTATACCCCGGGACAGGGGTCCACGAGCAGTACTTC

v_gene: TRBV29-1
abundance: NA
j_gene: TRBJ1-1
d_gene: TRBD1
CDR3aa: CSAKGDRENTEAFF
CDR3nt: TGCAGCGCAAAGGGGGACAGGGAGAACACTGAAGCTTTCTTT

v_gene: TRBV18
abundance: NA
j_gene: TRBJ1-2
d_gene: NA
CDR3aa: CASSPDSKTGKELRYGYTF
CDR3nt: TGTGCCAGCTCACCAGACTCAAAAACAGGGAAGGAGCTTCGTTATGGCTACACCTTC

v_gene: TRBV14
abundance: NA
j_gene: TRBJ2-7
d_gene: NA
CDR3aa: CASSQVGGGRVEQYF
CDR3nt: TGTGCCAGCAGCCAAGTTGGCGGGGGCCGGGTTGAGCAGTACTTC

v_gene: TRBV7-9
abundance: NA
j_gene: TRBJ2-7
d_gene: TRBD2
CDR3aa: CASSLEPTSLYEQYF
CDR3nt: TGTGCCAGCAGCTTAGAACCGACTAGCCTCTACGAGCAGTACTTC

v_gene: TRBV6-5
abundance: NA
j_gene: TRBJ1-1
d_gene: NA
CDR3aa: CASSYSIGTEAFF
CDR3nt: TGTGCCAGCAGTTACTCGATCGGTACTGAAGCTTTCTTT

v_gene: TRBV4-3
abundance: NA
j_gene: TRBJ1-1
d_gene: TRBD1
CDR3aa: CASSDEGAPNTEAFF
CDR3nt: TGCGCCAGCAGCGATGAGGGGGCTCCCAACACTGAAGCTTTCTTT

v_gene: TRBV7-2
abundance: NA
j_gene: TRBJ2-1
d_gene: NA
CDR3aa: CASSLEVPPKQFF
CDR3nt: TGTGCCAGCAGCTTAGAAGTGCCCCCTAAGCAGTTCTTC

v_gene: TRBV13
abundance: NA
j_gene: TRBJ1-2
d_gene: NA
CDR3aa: CASNPGDYGYTF
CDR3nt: TGTGCCAGCAACCCGGGGGACTATGGCTACACCTTC

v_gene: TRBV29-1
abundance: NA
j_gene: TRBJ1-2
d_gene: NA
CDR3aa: CSVEGVVEIRTF
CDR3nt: TGCAGCGTTGAAGGAGTAGTGGAGATTAGAACCTTC

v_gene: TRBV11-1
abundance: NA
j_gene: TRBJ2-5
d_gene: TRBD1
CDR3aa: CASSAGTVQQETQYF
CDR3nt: TGTGCCAGCAGCGCCGGGACAGTGCAACAAGAGACCCAGTACTTC

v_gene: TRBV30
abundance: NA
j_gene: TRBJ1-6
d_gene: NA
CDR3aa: CAWSVRTGSPLHF
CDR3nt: TGTGCCTGGAGTGTACGTACAGGTTCACCCCTCCACTTT

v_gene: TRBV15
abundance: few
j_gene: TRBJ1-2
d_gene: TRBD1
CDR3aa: CATSRDRTGVSFNYGYTF
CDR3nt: TGTGCCACCAGCAGAGATCGGACAGGTGTTTCCTTTAACTATGGCTACACCTTC

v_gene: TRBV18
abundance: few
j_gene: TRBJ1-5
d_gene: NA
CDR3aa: CASSPTGGIGNQPQHF
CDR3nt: TGTGCCAGCTCACCAACGGGGGGTATAGGCAATCAGCCCCAGCATTTT

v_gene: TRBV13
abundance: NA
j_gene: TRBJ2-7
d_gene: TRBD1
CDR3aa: CASTHIGQGTYEQYF
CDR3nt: TGTGCCAGCACCCACATCGGACAGGGTACCTACGAGCAGTACTTC

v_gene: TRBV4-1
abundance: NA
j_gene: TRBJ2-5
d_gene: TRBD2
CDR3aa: CASSQDLAGELRETQYF
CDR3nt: TGCGCCAGCAGCCAAGATTTGGCGGGGGAACTTCGGGAGACCCAGTACTTC

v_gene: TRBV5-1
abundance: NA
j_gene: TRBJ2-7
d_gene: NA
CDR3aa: CASSLTTGIAYEQYF
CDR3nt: TGCGCCAGCAGCCTAACGACGGGGATCGCCTACGAGCAGTACTTC

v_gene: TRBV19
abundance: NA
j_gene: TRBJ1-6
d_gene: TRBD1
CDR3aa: CASSGGQGFYNSPLHF
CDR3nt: TGTGCCAGTAGTGGAGGACAGGGTTTCTATAATTCACCCCTCCACTTT

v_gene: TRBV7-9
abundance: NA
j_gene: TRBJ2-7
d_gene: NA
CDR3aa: CASSLAVSGGQYEQYF
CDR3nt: TGTGCCAGCAGCTTAGCTGTTTCAGGGGGGCAATACGAGCAGTACTTC

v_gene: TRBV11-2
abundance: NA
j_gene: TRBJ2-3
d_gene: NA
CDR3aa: CASSLYRRGPTDTQYF
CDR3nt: TGTGCCAGCAGCTTATACCGGCGGGGGCCCACAGATACGCAGTATTTT

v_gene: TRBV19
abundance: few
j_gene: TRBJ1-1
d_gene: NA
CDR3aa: CASSLHRETNTEAFF
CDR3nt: TGTGCCAGTAGTCTCCATAGGGAGACGAACACTGAAGCTTTCTTT

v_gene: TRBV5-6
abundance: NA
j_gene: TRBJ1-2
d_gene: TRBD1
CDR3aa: CASSLVVKYRGANYGYTF
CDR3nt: TGTGCCAGCAGCTTGGTCGTGAAGTACAGGGGAGCTAACTATGGCTACACCTTC

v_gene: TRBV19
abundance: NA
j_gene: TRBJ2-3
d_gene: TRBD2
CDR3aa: CASSIARTSWMKDTQYF
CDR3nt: TGTGCCAGTAGTATAGCCCGGACTAGTTGGATGAAAGATACGCAGTATTTT

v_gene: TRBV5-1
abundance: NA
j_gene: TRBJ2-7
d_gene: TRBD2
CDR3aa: CASSPTRSGGGSYEQYF
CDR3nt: TGCGCCAGCAGCCCAACCCGTAGCGGGGGGGGGTCCTACGAGCAGTACTTC

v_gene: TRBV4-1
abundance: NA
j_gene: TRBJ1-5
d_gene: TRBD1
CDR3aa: CASSQDSPGQGSQPQHF
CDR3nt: TGCGCCAGCAGCCAAGACAGTCCGGGACAGGGCTCTCAGCCCCAGCATTTT

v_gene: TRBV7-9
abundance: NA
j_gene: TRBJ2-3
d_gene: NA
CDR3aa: CASSLPGDTDTQYF
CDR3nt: TGTGCCAGCAGCCTACCGGGGGACACAGATACGCAGTATTTT

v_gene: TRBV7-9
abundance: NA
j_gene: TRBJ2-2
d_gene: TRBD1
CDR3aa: CASRVRGKDTGELFF
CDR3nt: TGTGCCAGCCGGGTCAGGGGGAAGGACACCGGGGAGCTGTTTTTT

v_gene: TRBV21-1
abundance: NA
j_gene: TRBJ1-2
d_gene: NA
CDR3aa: CASSDRDGYTF
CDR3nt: TGTGCCAGCAGCGACAGGGATGGCTACACCTTC

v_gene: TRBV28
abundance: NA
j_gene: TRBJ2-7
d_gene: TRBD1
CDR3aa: CASKYTGGFYEQYF
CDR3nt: TGTGCCAGCAAATACACAGGGGGCTTCTACGAGCAGTACTTC

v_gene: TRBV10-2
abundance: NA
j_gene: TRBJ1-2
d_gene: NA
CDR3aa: CASSEGREYTF
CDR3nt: TGCGCCAGCAGTGAGGGGCGGGAGTACACCTTC

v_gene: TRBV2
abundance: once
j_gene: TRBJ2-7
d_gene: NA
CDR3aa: CASSEGGETYEQYF
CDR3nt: TGTGCCAGCAGTGAAGGCGGGGAGACCTACGAGCAGTACTTC

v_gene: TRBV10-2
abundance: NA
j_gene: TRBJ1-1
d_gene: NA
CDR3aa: CASRGLGTEAFF
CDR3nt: TGCGCCAGCAGGGGGCTTGGCACTGAAGCTTTCTTT

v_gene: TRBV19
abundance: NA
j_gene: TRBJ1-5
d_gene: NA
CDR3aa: CASSPSDQPQHF
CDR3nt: TGTGCCAGTAGTCCCAGCGATCAGCCCCAGCATTTT

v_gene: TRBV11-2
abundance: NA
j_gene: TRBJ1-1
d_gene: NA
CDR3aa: CASSMVRDTEAFF
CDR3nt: TGTGCCAGCAGCATGGTGAGAGACACTGAAGCTTTCTTT

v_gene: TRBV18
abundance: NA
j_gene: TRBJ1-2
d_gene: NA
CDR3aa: CASSPDDRAPFYGYTF
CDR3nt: TGTGCCAGCTCACCGGACGACAGAGCGCCATTCTATGGCTACACCTTC